The 8 T cell receptor beta chains reported below all come from one sample, sequenced in a study of metastatic and nonmetastatic thyroid tumors. From the PCR reads, TCRdb re-called clones with MiXCR. The sample records tens of thousands of clones, about 26% being singletons. All patients reached thyroid surgery having received no treatment beforehand. The sample taken for sequencing was blood. The receptors here all came from a female donor with papillary thyroid cancer or a benign thyroid nodule (not recorded which). Some clones in this sample may be carry-over from other donors' samples.

This clone was observed at least ten times. This sequence joins TRBV18 and TRBJ2-3; maybe TRBD2 (6 bases). The CDR3 is made up of 14 amino acids. CDR1 and CDR2 (germline): KGHSH, LQKENI. V lost 2 bases to trimming and J lost 2 bases, with 8 bases between them. CDR3 region: CASSPSGLTDTQYF. DNA for the CDR3: TGTGCCAGCTCACCATCGGGACTCACAGATACGCAGTATTTT.

This clone is categorized as medium-sized. V usage is TRBV20-1 and J usage is TRBJ1-6; D not certain. Trimming shortened V by 0 bases and J by 0 bases, and 12 bases separated the two germline ends. The germline CDR1 and CDR2 sequences are DFQATT and SNEGSKA (reference sequence). CDR3 size: 17 residues. In DNA form, the CDR3 reads TGCAGTGCTAGAGAAGGGAAGAGGAGCTCCTATAATTCACCCCTCCACTTT. Translated: CSAREGKRSSYNSPLHF.

Of note for this clone: Because the CDR3 is missing its conserved closing phenylalanine or tryptophan, this is likely a read error. The chain recombines TRBV20-1 with TRBJ2-5; D gene uncertain. The V gene's germline CDR1 is DFQATT and CDR2 SNEGSKA (reference sequence). V was cut by 3 bases and J by 5 bases, with 13 bases left in between. This CDR3 has 13 amino acids. Here the CDR3 DNA reads TGCAGTGCTAGGAAGCCCACCGAGGAGACCCAGTACTTA. This translates into CSARKPTEETQYL.

The CDR3 coding sequence is TGTGCCAGCAGTGAACAGGAGACTCAGCCCCAGCATTTT. Translating gives CASSEQETQPQHF. The chain combines TRBV6-1 with TRBJ1-5; D is unresolved. CDR1 MNHNS and CDR2 SASEGT come from the germline V gene. The V and J ends lost 2 bases and 6 bases respectively, with 8 bases between them. The CDR3 extends over 13 amino acids.

This clone has a count of ten or more. The chain is built from TRBV12-3 or TRBV12-4 and TRBJ2-1, with D uncertain. The CDR3 is 12 amino acids. With 3 bases removed from V and 7 bases from J, the gap between germline ends came to 7 bases. The DNA of the CDR3 is TGTGCCAGCAGTTTCAGCCGGAATGAGCAGTTCTTC. Translating gives CASSFSRNEQFF.

The J gene is TRBJ1-4, the V gene TRBV5-1, with D perhaps matching TRBD1 (6 bases). The CDR3 loop spans 14 amino acids. With 7 bases removed from V and 4 bases from J, the gap between germline ends came to 14 bases. CDR1 SGHRS and CDR2 YFSETQ come from the germline V gene. The CDR3 coding sequence is TGCGCCAGCGCCGCGGGGGGCGGTAATGAAAAACTGTTTTTT. Residues: CASAAGGGNEKLFF.

This clone was seen a handful of times. The V and J genes are TRBV12-3 or TRBV12-4 and TRBJ2-3; D may correspond to TRBD1 or TRBD2 (5 bases each). V lost 3 bases to trimming and J lost 5 bases, with 12 bases between them. This CDR3 region has 14 residues. CDR3 nucleotides: TGTGCCAGCAGTTTCTCCGGGACCCAAGATACGCAGTATTTT. It specifies CASSFSGTQDTQYF.

This clone was detected many times. The chain uses TRBV9 and TRBJ2-5, with TRBD1 matching over 9 bases. This CDR3 region has 15 residues. The germline CDR1 and CDR2 sequences are SGDLS and YYNGEE. The V gene end was trimmed by 2 bases and the J gene end by 1 base; junction bases not matched to a gene: 3. The CDR3, as DNA: TGTGCCAGCAGCGTTGGACAGGGGCGCCAAGAGACCCAGTACTTC. It is translated as CASSVGQGRQETQYF. Full variable domain (remainder filled in from reference TRBV9 and TRBJ2-5): DSGVTQTPKHLITATGQRVTLRCSPRSGDLSVYWYQQSLDQGLQFLIQYYNGEERAKGNILERFSAQQFPDLHSELNLSSLELGDSALYFCASSVGQGRQETQYFGPGTRLLVL.